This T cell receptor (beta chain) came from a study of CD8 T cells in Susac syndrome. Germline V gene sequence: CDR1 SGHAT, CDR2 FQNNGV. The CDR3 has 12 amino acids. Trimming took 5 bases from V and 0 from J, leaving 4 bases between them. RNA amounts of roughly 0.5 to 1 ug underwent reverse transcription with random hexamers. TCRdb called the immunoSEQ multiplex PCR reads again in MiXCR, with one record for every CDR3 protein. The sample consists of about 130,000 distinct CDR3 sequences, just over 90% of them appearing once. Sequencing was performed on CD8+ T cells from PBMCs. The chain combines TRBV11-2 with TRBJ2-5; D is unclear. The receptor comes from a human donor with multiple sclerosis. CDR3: CASSPNQETQYF. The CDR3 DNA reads TGTGCCAGCAGCCCTAACCAAGAGACCCAGTACTTC.